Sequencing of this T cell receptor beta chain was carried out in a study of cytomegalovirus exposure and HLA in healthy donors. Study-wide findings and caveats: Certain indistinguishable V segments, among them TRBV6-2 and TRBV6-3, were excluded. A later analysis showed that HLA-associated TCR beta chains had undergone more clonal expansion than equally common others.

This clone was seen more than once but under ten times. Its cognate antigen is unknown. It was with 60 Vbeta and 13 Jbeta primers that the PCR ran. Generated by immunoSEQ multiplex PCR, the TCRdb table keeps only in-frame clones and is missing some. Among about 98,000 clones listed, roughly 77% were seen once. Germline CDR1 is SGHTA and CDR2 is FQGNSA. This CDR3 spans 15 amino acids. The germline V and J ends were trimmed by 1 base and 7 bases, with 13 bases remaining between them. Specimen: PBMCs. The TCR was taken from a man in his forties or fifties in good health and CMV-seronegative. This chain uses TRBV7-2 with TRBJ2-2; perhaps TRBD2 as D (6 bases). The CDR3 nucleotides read TGTGCCAGCAGCTTAGGGCCGGGACTTGTCGGGGAGCTGTTTTTT. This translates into CASSLGPGLVGELFF.